This TCR beta chain is from a study of control samples from healthy donors and cancer patients. TCRdb keeps only in-frame clones here, not all; method: immunoSEQ multiplex PCR. The sample includes under 80,000 clones, over 75% of them seen just once. This CDR3 comprises 13 residues. Trimming removed 2 bases from V and 5 bases from J; junction bases left unmatched: 2. Looked up from germline, CDR1 is LNHDA and CDR2 is SQIVND (reference sequence). The sequenced sample was blood. This TCR came from a man aged 50-60 years in good health. The chain recombines TRBV19 with TRBJ1-1; 7 bases are a match to TRBD1. The DNA of the CDR3 is TGTGCCAGTAGTATACGACAGGGAACTGAAGCTTTCTTT. This sequence encodes CASSIRQGTEAFF.